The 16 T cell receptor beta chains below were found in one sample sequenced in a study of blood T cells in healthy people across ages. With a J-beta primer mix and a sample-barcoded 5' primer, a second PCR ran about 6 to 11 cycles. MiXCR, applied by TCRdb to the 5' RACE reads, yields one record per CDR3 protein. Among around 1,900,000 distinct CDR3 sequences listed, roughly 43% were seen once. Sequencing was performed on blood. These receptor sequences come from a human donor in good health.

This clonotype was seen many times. The chain's CDR3 is CSADGEGYGYTF. The CDR3 DNA reads as TGCAGCGCCGACGGGGAAGGCTACGGCTACACCTTC. The chain couples TRBV29-1 to TRBJ1-2; D remains ambiguous. The CDR3 totals 12 residues. Germline V gene sequence: CDR1 SQVTM, CDR2 ANQGSEA. V was cut by 7 bases and J by 8 bases, with 17 bases left in between.

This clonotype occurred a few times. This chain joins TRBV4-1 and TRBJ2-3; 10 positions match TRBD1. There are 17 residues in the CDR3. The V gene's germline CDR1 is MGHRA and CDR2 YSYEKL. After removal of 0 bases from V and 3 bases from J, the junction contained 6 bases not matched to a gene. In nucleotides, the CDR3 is TGCGCCAGCAGCCAAGATGTTGGGGACAGGGGAACAGATACGCAGTATTTT. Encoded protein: CASSQDVGDRGTDTQYF.

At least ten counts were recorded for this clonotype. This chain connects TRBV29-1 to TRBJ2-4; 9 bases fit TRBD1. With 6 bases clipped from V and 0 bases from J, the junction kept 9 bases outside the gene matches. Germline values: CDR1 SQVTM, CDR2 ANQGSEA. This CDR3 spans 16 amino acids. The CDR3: CSVQGQGKTAKNIQYF. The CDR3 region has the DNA TGCAGCGTCCAGGGACAGGGAAAGACAGCCAAAAACATTCAGTACTTC.

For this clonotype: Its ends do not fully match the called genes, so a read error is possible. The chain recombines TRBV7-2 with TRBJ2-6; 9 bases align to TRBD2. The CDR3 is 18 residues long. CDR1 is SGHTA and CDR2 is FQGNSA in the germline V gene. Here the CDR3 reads CASSRELAGSSGANVLIF. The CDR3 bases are TGTGCCAGCAGTCGAGAGCTAGCGGGGAGCTCTGGGGCCAACGTCCTGATTTTC.

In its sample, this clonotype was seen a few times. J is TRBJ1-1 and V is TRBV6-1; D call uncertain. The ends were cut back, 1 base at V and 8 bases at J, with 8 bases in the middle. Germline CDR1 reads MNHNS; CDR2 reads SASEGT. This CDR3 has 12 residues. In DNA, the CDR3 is TGTGCCAGCAGTGAAGGGAGGGCAGAAGCTTTCTTT. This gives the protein CASSEGRAEAFF.

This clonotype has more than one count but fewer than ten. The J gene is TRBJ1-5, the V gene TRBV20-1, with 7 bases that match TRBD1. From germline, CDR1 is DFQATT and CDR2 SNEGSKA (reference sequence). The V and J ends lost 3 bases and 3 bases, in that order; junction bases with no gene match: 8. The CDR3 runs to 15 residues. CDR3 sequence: CSARSGQALNQPQHF. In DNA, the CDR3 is TGCAGTGCTAGGAGCGGACAGGCCCTCAATCAGCCCCAGCATTTT.

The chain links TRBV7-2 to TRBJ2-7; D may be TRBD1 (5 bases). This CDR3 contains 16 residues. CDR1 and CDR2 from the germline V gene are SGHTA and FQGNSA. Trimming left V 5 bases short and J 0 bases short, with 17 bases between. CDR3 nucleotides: TGTGCCAGCAGCCCTATCTCTTTCCAGGGCTCCTACGAGCAGTACTTC. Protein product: CASSPISFQGSYEQYF. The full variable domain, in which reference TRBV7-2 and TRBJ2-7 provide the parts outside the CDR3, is GAGVSQSPSNKVTEKGKDVELRCDPISGHTALYWYRQSLGQGLEFLIYFQGNSAPDKSGLPSDRFSAERTGGSVSTLTIQRTQQEDSAVYLCASSPISFQGSYEQYFGPGTRLTVT.

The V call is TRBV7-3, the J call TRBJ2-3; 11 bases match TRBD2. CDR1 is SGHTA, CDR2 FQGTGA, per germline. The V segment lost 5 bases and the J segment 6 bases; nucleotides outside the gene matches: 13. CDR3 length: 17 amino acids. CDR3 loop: CASSPQSTSGGMDTQYF. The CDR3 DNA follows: TGTGCCAGCAGCCCTCAATCTACTAGCGGGGGTATGGATACGCAGTATTTT.

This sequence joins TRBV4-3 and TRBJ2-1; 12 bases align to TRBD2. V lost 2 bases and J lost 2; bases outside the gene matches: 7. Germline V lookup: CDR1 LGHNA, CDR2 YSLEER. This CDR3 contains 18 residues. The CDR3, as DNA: TGCGCCAGCAGCCAAACATCCCTAGCGGGGGGGACCTACAATGAGCAGTTCTTC. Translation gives CASSQTSLAGGTYNEQFF.

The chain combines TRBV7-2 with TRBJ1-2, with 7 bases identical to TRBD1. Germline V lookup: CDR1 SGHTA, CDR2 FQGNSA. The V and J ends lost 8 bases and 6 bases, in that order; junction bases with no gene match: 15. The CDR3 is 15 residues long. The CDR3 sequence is CASPLRDSPYHGYTF. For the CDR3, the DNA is TGTGCCAGCCCTCTCCGGGACAGTCCCTACCATGGCTACACCTTC.

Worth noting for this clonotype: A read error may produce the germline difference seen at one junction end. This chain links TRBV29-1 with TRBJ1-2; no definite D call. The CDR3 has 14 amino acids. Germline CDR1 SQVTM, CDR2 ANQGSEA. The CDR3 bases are TGCAGCGTTGAAGATCACAGATCTTCCTATGGCCACACCTTC. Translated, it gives CSVEDHRSSYGHTF.

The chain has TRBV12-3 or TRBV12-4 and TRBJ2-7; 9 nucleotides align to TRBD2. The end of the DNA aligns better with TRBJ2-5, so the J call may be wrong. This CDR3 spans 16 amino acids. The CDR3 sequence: CASSWRLADLGETQYF. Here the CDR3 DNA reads TGTGCCAGCTCCTGGAGACTAGCGGACCTTGGGGAGACCCAGTACTTC.

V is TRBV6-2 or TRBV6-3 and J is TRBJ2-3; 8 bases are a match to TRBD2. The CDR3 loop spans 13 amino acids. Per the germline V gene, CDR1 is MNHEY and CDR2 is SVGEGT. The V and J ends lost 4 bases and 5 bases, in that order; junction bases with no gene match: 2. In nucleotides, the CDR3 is TGTGCCAGCAGTTGGGCGGGGGGAGATACGCAGTATTTT. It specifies CASSWAGGDTQYF.

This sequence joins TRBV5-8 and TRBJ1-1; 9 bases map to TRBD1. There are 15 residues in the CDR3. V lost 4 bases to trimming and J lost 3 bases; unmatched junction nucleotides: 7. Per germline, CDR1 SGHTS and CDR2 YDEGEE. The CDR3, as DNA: TGTGCCAGCAGCCTTCTTACAGGGGGCTACACTGAAGCTTTCTTT. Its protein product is CASSLLTGGYTEAFF.

The CDR3 is CASTPGGLAGPVGNEQFF. The CDR3, as DNA: TGTGCCAGCACCCCAGGGGGACTAGCGGGCCCGGTTGGGAATGAGCAGTTCTTC. The J gene is TRBJ2-1, the V gene TRBV12-3 or TRBV12-4; 12 bases align to TRBD2. This CDR3 spans 18 amino acids. V lost 7 bases, J lost 7 bases, and 17 bases stayed unmatched.

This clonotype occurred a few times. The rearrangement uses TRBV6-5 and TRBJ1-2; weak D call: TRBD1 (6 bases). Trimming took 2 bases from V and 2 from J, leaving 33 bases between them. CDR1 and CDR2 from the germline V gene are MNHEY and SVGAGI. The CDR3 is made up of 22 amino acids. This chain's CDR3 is CASSYTYSLSAPGTNSNYGYTF. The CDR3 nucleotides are TGTGCCAGCAGTTACACCTATTCCCTTTCTGCCCCCGGGACAAACTCAAACTATGGCTACACCTTC.